The T cell receptor beta chain described here comes from a study of T cell changes during pregnancy in multiple sclerosis. Clones were read by immunoSEQ multiplex PCR, and TCRdb kept only the in-frame ones, dropping some. The sample comprises about 40,000 clones, around 90% of which are singletons, and 0.43% rests with the top ten. The germline V and J ends were trimmed by 6 bases and 2 bases, with 10 bases remaining between them. Per the germline V gene, CDR1 is SQVTM and CDR2 is ANQGSEA. The CDR3 loop spans 13 amino acids. The specimen was CD4+ T cells from peripheral blood mononuclear cells, collected in the third trimester of pregnancy. The chain employs TRBV29-1 and TRBJ2-2; D perhaps matches TRBD1 (5 bases). This receptor was identified in a female donor with multiple sclerosis, enrolled in a pregnancy study. CDR3 sequence reads: CSVIDSNTGELFF. The CDR3 DNA reads as TGCAGCGTGATCGACAGTAACACCGGGGAGCTGTTTTTT.